This TCR beta chain appears in the sequencing data of a study of T cell responses to AZD1222 COVID-19 vaccine. Whole-study findings and limits: Two doses of AZD1222 preceded a rise in Spike-specific TCR breadth and depth. Repertoires were collected only later (after the peak T cell response had occurred). The sample set comprised mostly white British donors with more females, and clonal diversity was possibly underestimated. Reportedly, nearly half the spike-specific TCRs target unmutated variant regions.

The protocol was immunoSEQ multiplex PCR, while the TCRdb copy is restricted to in-frame clones and leaves out a portion. The sample holds around 120,000 clones, about 88% seen once. As for this clone: The antigen remains unidentified.

The sequencing here drew on peripheral blood, taken on day 0 of AZD1222 vaccination. This receptor was identified in an adult in good health.

The CDR3 reads CAWSERASGGELFF. The CDR3 nucleotides are TGTGCCTGGAGTGAGCGGGCCTCGGGCGGGGAGCTGTTTTTT. The V and J genes are TRBV30 and TRBJ2-2, with D possibly TRBD2 on 6 matching bases. The V gene's germline CDR1 is GTSNPN and CDR2 SVGIG (reference sequence). CDR3 length: 14 residues. The ends were cut back, 1 base at V and 7 bases at J, with 13 bases in the middle.